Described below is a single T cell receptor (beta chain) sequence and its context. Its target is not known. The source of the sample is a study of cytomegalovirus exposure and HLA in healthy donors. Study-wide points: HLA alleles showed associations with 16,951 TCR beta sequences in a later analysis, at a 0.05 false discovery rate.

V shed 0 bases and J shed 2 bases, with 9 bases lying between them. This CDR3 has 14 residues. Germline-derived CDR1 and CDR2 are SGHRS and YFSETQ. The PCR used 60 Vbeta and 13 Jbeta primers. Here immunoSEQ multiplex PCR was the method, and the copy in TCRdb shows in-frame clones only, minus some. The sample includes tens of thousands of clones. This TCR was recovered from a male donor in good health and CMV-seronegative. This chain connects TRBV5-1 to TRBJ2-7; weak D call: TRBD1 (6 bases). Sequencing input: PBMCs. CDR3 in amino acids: CASSLGQETYEQYF. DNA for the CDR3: TGCGCCAGCAGCTTGGGACAGGAAACCTACGAGCAGTACTTC.